This TCR beta chain was identified in a study of blood T cell repertoires in COVID-19. V was cut by 0 bases and J by 2 bases, with 12 bases left in between. The CDR3 consists of 15 residues. Germline loops: CDR1 SGDLS, CDR2 YYNGEE. This clone was counted once. TCRdb's copy holds only in-frame clones and misses some; the assay was immunoSEQ multiplex PCR. This sample has some 150,000 clones, with approximately 88% found just once. Sequencing was done on a sample of PBMCs or T cells enriched from blood (not recorded which). This clonotype originated in a woman in her twenties or thirties with acute COVID-19. The chain recombines TRBV9 with TRBJ2-7; D might be TRBD2 (6 bases). CDR3 in amino acids: CASSVAASGAYEQYF. CDR3 in DNA: TGTGCCAGCAGCGTAGCCGCCTCGGGGGCCTACGAGCAGTACTTC.